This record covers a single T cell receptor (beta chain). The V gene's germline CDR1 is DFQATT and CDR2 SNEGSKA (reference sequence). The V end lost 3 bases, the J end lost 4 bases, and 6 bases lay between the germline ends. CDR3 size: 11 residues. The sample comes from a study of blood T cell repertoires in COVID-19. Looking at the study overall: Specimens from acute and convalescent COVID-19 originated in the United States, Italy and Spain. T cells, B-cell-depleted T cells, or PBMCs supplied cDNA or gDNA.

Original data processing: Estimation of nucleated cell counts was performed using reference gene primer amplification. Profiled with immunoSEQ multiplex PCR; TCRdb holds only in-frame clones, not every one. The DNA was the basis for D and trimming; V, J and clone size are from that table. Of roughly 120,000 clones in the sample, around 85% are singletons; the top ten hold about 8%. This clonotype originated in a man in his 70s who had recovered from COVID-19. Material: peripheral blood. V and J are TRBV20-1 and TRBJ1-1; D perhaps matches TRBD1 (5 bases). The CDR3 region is CSASQGTEAFF. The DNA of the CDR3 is TGCAGTGCTAGCCAGGGCACTGAAGCTTTCTTT.